This TCR beta chain was sequenced during a study of T cells after yellow fever vaccination. Universal primer sites and UMIs were introduced during 5'RACE template-switching synthesis of TCR cDNA. TCRdb reprocessed the 5' RACE reads with MiXCR, giving one entry per CDR3 protein. The table includes hundreds of thousands of distinct CDR3 sequences, 13% detected once. Study results and limitations: The presence of abundant clonotypes contaminating from the bulk population was possible in FACS-sorted repertoires. The CD4 compartment and the CD8 compartment contained a small share of clonotypes in common. On re-exposure, the response was weaker but peaked faster, at day 5 versus 15.

Germline V gene sequence: CDR1 LNHNV, CDR2 YYDKDF (reference sequence). V was pared by 7 bases and J by 5 bases, with 20 bases of the junction left unmatched. The CDR3 consists of 20 residues. About this clonotype: The antigen is unknown.

This TCR was recovered from a man younger than 40 who received the YFV17D yellow fever vaccine. V is TRBV15 and J is TRBJ1-6; 10 bases are shared with TRBD1. The sequencing used PBMCs, collected on the day of the yellow fever booster vaccination. CDR3 amino acids: CATTPATDRGTLLDNSPLHF. The CDR3 coding sequence is TGTGCCACCACCCCGGCCACGGACAGGGGGACACTTTTAGATAATTCACCCCTCCACTTT. Using reference TRBV15 and TRBJ1-6 for the parts outside the CDR3, the full variable domain is DAMVIQNPRYQVTQFGKPVTLSCSQTLNHNVMYWYQQKSSQAPKLLFHYYDKDFNNEADTPDNFQSRRPNTSFCFLDIRSPGLGDTAMYLCATTPATDRGTLLDNSPLHFGNGTRLTVT.